The clone carrying this T cell receptor beta chain was seen only a few times. The data originate from a study of T cells after yellow fever vaccination. TCRdb reprocessed the 5' RACE reads via MiXCR and lists one record per CDR3 protein. The data hold some 290,000 distinct CDR3 sequences, with 9.5% to 12% observed a single time. The CDR3 has 14 residues. Per germline, CDR1 LGHNA and CDR2 YNFKEQ. Trimming took 0 bases from V and 8 from J, leaving 13 bases between them. The chain uses TRBV4-2 and TRBJ1-1; D remains unclear. The source material was CD4+ T cells sorted from PBMCs, sampled 45 days after the yellow fever booster vaccination. The receptor was derived from a young man who received the YFV17D yellow fever vaccine. The CDR3 sequence is CASSQDRILGEAFF. CDR3 coding DNA: TGTGCCAGCAGCCAAGATAGAATCCTAGGGGAAGCTTTCTTT.